This entry concerns a single T cell receptor beta chain. What it binds is not known. Separate alpha and beta amplification began at the second PCR step. The sample is drawn from a study of naive and memory T cell subsets. Regarding the study as a whole: A few larger clonotypes appeared in naive repertoires, especially CD8, possibly memory cells re-expressing CD45RA. From naive to CM, EM and EMRA, diversity decreased and Gini increased.

An equimolar mix of two oligonucleotides served as the beta constant-region primer for TRBC1 and TRBC2. The ligated cDNA underwent four PCR rounds using SP2 and nested alpha and beta constant-region primers. TCRdb processed the UMI-ligation and nested PCR reads anew with MiXCR; each CDR3 protein has one entry. The sample has 150,000 or so distinct CDR3 sequences, roughly 22% seen once; the top ten hold 0.11%. Per germline, CDR1 PRHDT and CDR2 FYEKMQ (reference sequence). The CDR3 has 14 amino acids. The V gene end was trimmed by 5 bases and the J gene end by 14 bases; junction bases not matched to a gene: 14.

Sequenced: naive CD4+ T cells from blood. The TCR sequence derives from a human donor in good health. This chain uses TRBV13 with TRBJ2-1, with 8 bases matching TRBD1. Here the CDR3 reads CASSVKTGVKDEFF. In DNA form, the CDR3 reads TGTGCCAGCAGCGTTAAGACAGGGGTAAAGGATGAGTTCTTC.